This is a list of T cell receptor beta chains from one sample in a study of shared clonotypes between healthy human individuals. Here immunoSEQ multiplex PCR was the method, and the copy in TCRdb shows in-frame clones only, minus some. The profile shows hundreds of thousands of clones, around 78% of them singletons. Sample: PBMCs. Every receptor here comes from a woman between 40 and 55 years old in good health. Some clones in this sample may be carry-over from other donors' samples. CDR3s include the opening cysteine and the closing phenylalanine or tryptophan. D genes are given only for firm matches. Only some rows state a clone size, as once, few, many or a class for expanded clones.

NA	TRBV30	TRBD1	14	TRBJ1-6	TGTGCCTGGAACCGGGACAGGGGAGGGTCACCCCTCCACTTT	CAWNRDRGGSPLHF
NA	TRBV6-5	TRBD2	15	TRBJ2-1	TGTGCCAGCAGTTACAGGGCTAGCGGTTACAATGAGCAGTTCTTC	CASSYRASGYNEQFF
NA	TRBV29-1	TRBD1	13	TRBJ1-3	TGCAGCGTTGGTGGGGGACAGGGACACACCATATATTTT	CSVGGGQGHTIYF
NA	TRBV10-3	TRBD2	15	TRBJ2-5	TGTGCCATCAGGAGTAGCGGGAGGGCCTCAGAGACCCAGTACTTC	CAIRSSGRASETQYF
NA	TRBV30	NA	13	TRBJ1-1	TGTGCCTGGAACCGGGACGTTCTTACTGAAGCTTTCTTT	CAWNRDVLTEAFF
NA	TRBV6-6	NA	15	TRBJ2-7	TGTGCCAGCAGTTGGGCCGGGACACAGTCCTACGAGCAGTACTTC	CASSWAGTQSYEQYF
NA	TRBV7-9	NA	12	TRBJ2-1	TGTGCCAGCAGCTCGCTAGAGAATGAGCAGTTCTTC	CASSSLENEQFF
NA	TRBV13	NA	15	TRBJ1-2	TGTGCCAGCAGCCACGGGAACAGGGATAACTATGGCTACACCTTC	CASSHGNRDNYGYTF
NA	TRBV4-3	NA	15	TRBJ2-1	TGCGCCAGCAGCCCCCGGCAGGGGACTTTTGGTGAGCAGTTCTTC	CASSPRQGTFGEQFF
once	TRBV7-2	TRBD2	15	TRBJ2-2	TGTGCCAGCAGCGTACTAGCGGGAGGTCACGGGGAGCTGTTTTTT	CASSVLAGGHGELFF
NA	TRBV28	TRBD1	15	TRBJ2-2	TGTGCCAGCAGTAAGGACAGGGTGAACACCGGGGAGCTGTTTTTT	CASSKDRVNTGELFF
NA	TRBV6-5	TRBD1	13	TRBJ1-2	TGTGCCAGCAGTTGGCAGGGGGACTATGGCTACACCTTC	CASSWQGDYGYTF
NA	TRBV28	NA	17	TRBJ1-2	TGTGCCAGCAGCCCTACAGACAGTAACCTTGCTAACTATGGCTACACCTTC	CASSPTDSNLANYGYTF
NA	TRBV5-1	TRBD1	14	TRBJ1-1	TGCGCCAGCAGCTCCTCGAACAGGGGGGGTGAAGCTTTCTTT	CASSSSNRGGEAFF
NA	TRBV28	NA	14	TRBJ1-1	TGTGCCAGCAGTTTCTCTGGCGAGGTAGCTGAAGCTTTCTTT	CASSFSGEVAEAFF
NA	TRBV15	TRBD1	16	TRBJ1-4	TGTGCCACCAGCAGAGCGTTACCGGGACAGGGCGAAAAACTGTTTTTT	CATSRALPGQGEKLFF
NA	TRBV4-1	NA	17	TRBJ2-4	TGCGCCAGCAGCCAAGGTTCCCAGACAGCAGCCAAAAACATTCAGTACTTC	CASSQGSQTAAKNIQYF
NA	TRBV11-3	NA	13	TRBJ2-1	TGTGCCAGCAGCTTGTCCCAGAACAATGAGCAGTTCTTC	CASSLSQNNEQFF
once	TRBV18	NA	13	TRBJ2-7	TGTGCCAGCTCACCTCCGGGACGGAACGAGCAGTACTTC	CASSPPGRNEQYF
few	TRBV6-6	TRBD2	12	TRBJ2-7	TGTGCCGCCAGCGGGAGAGGCCTCGAGCAGTACTTC	CAASGRGLEQYF
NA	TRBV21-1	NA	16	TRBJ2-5	TGTGCCAGCAGCAAAAGGAGCAGGGCACTACCGGAGACCCAGTACTTC	CASSKRSRALPETQYF
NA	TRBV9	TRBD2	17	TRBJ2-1	TGTGCCAGCAGCCTTGCCCCTACTAGCGGGAGGGCCGGTGAGCAGTTCTTC	CASSLAPTSGRAGEQFF
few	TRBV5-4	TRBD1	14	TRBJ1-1	TGTGCCAGCAGCACTACTGGACAGGGGGGGCGAGCTTTCTTT	CASSTTGQGGRAFF
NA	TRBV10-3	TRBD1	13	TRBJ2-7	TGTGCCATCACCTACGGACAGGACTACGAGCAGTACTTC	CAITYGQDYEQYF
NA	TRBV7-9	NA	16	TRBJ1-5	TGTGCCAGCAGCTCGACTCAGGGATCTAGCAATCAGCCCCAGCATTTT	CASSSTQGSSNQPQHF
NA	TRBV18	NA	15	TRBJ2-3	TGTGCCAGCTCACCACCCCTAGTTCGCGCAGATACGCAGTATTTT	CASSPPLVRADTQYF